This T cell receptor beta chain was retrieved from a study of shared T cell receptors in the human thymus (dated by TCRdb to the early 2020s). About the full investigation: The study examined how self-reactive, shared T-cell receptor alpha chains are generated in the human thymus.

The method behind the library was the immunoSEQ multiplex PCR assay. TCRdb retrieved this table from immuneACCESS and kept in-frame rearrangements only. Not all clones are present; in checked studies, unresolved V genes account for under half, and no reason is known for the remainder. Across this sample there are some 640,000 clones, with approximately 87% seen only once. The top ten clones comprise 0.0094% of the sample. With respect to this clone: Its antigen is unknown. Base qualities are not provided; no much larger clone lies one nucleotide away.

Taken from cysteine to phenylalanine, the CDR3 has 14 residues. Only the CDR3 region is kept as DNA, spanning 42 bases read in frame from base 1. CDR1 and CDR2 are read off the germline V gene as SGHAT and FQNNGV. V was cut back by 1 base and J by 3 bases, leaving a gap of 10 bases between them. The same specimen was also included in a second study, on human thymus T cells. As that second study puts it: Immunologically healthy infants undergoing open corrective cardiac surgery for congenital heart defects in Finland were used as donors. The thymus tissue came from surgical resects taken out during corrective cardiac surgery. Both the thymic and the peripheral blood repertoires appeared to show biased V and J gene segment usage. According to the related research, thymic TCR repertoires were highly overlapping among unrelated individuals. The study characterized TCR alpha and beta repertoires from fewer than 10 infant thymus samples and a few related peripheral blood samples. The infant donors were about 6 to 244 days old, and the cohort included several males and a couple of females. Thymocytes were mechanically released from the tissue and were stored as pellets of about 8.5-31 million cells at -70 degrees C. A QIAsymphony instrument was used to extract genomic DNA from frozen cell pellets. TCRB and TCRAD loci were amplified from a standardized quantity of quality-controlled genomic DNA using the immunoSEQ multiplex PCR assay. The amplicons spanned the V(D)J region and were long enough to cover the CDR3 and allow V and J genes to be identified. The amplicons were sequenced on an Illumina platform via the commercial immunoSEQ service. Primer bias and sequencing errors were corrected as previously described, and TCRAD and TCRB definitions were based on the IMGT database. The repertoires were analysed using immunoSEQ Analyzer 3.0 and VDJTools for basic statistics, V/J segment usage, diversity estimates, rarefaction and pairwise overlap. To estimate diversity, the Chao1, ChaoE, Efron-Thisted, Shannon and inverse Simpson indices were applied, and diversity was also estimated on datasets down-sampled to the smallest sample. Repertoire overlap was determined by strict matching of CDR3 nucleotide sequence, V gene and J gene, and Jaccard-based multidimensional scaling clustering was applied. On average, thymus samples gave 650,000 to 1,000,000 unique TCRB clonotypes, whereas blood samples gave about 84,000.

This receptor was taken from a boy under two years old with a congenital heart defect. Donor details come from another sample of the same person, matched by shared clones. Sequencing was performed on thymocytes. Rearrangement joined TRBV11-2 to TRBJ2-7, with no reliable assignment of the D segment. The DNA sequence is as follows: TGTGCCAGCAGCTTAGGTGGGCCAAACTACGAGCAGTACTTC. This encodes CASSLGGPNYEQYF.